These 32 T cell receptor beta chains originate from one sample sequenced in a study of T cells in Graves' hyperthyroidism and ophthalmopathy. RNA transcripts served as the template for amplifying TCR beta CDR3 regions. A first-round RT-PCR of the TCR CDR3 used the HTBI primer set. TCRdb redid the calling of the multiplex PCR reads with MiXCR, one entry per CDR3 protein. The sample records 130,000 or so distinct CDR3 sequences, 22% being singletons. The sequenced sample consisted of blood. The receptors derive from a woman between 50 and 59 years old with Graves' hyperthyroidism that later progressed to Graves' ophthalmopathy.

This clonotype was seen ten or more times. V and J are TRBV6-1 and TRBJ2-7, with D unresolved. Between the trimmed V and J ends, which lost 5 bases and 4 bases, there was a span of 6 bases. The CDR3 totals 11 residues. Germline V gene sequence: CDR1 MNHNS, CDR2 SASEGT. The DNA of the CDR3 is TGTGCCAGCAGTTTTACATACGAGCAGTACTTC. Encoded protein: CASSFTYEQYF.

This sequence joins TRBV7-2 and TRBJ1-4; no firm D call. Germline V lookup: CDR1 SGHTA, CDR2 FQGNSA. V was cut by 1 base and J by 11 bases, with 14 bases left in between. The CDR3 spans 14 residues. CDR3 sequence reads: CASSLGRSLGKLFF. CDR3 coding DNA: TGTGCCAGCAGCTTAGGCCGGTCCCTGGGGAAACTGTTTTTT.

The chain couples TRBV27 to TRBJ2-1; 9 nucleotides align to TRBD2. The CDR3 consists of 17 residues. With 1 base clipped from V and 0 bases from J, the junction kept 4 bases outside the gene matches. The germline V gene has CDR1 MNHEY and CDR2 SMNVEV (reference sequence). CDR3 DNA sequence: TGTGCCAGCAGTTTATATGGTAGCGGGAGCTCCTACAATGAGCAGTTCTTC. Translation: CASSLYGSGSSYNEQFF.

This clonotype appeared many times. The CDR3 region has the DNA TGTGCCAGCAGCCTTGGGGGGCGAGATCAGCCCCAGCATTTT. Translated, it gives CASSLGGRDQPQHF. The rearrangement links TRBV7-8 to TRBJ1-5; possibly TRBD1 for D (6 bases). The CDR3 is 14 amino acids. CDR1 is SGHVS and CDR2 is FQNEAQ in the germline V gene. Trimming took 5 bases from V and 5 from J, leaving 13 bases between them.

This chain uses TRBV7-9 with TRBJ2-1; 9 bases line up with TRBD2. J lost 0 bases, V lost 11 bases, and 5 bases had no gene match. Germline V gives CDR1 SEHNR, CDR2 FQNEAQ (reference sequence). This CDR3 region has 14 residues. The CDR3 bases are TGTGCCTCGGGACTAGCAATCTCCTACAATGAGCAGTTCTTC. Protein sequence: CASGLAISYNEQFF.

The CDR3: CSAPGLAGDTDTQYF. The DNA for the CDR3 is TGCAGTGCCCCGGGACTAGCGGGAGACACAGATACGCAGTATTTT. The J gene is TRBJ2-3, the V gene TRBV20-1; 14 positions match TRBD2. V lost 6 bases to trimming and J lost 2 bases; unmatched junction nucleotides: 4. CDR3 length: 15 amino acids. Germline CDR1 reads DFQATT; CDR2 reads SNEGSKA (reference sequence).

Ten or more counts support this clonotype. V and J are TRBV28 and TRBJ1-2, with D perhaps matching TRBD1 (5 bases). V shed 1 base and J shed 1 base, with 7 bases lying between them. The CDR3 runs to 14 residues. Germline loops: CDR1 MDHEN, CDR2 SYDVKM. The DNA of the CDR3 is TGTGCCAGCAGTTTATACAGGCTTAACTATGGCTACACCTTC. It translates to CASSLYRLNYGYTF.

The rearrangement links TRBV7-9 to TRBJ1-1, with a tentative D call TRBD1 (6 bases). The ends were cut back, 3 bases at V and 0 bases at J, with 11 bases in the middle. Germline CDR1 and CDR2: SEHNR and FQNEAQ (reference sequence). The CDR3 has 15 residues. The CDR3 is CASSFDRRVNTEAFF. CDR3 nucleotides: TGTGCCAGCAGCTTCGACAGGAGGGTGAACACTGAAGCTTTCTTT.

This clonotype was observed a few times. V usage is TRBV5-1 and J usage is TRBJ2-5; 9 bases line up with TRBD1. V trimming: 1 base; J trimming: 5 bases; junction bases outside the gene matches: 6. Germline CDR1 reads SGHRS; CDR2 reads YFSETQ. The CDR3 length is 15 residues. The CDR3 DNA is TGCGCCAGCAGCTTGACCGGGACAGGGCTTGAGACCCAGTACTTC. Translation: CASSLTGTGLETQYF. The whole variable domain, filled in from reference TRBV5-1 and TRBJ2-5, reads KAGVTQTPRYLIKTRGQQVTLSCSPISGHRSVSWYQQTPGQGLQFLFEYFSETQRNKGNFPGRFSGRQFSNSRSEMNVSTLELGDSALYLCASSLTGTGLETQYFGPGTRLLVL.

This clonotype has at least ten counts. This chain connects TRBV28 to TRBJ2-3, with 12 bases lining up with TRBD2. This CDR3 spans 17 amino acids. Germline values: CDR1 MDHEN, CDR2 SYDVKM. Trimming cost V 4 bases and J 5 bases; bases outside gene matches: 10. CDR3 sequence reads: CASSSAILAGGLDTQYF. CDR3 nucleotides: TGTGCCAGCAGTTCTGCCATCCTAGCGGGAGGGTTAGATACGCAGTATTTT.

This clonotype was counted between two and nine times. The rearrangement joins TRBV15 to TRBJ1-5, with unresolved D. The CDR3 is 14 amino acids. V was clipped by 0 bases and J by 9 bases, with 12 bases between them. The V gene's germline CDR1 is LNHNV and CDR2 YYDKDF (reference sequence). DNA for the CDR3: TGTGCCACCAGCAGAGATCCAGCCTGGGGGCCCCAGCATTTT. Translated, it gives CATSRDPAWGPQHF.

This clonotype was observed at least ten times. The chain is built from TRBV20-1 and TRBJ2-1; weak D call: TRBD2 (5 bases). CDR1 and CDR2 from the germline V gene are DFQATT and SNEGSKA (reference sequence). V was cut by 2 bases and J by 0 bases, with 14 bases left in between. The CDR3 spans 16 residues. The CDR3 DNA follows: TGCAGTGCTAGATTGGAGGTGTGGAGCTCCTACAATGAGCAGTTCTTC. Translation gives CSARLEVWSSYNEQFF.

This clonotype was observed many times. The V call is TRBV28, the J call TRBJ1-3; TRBD1 matches at 7 bases. With V trimmed by 6 bases and J by 0 bases, 5 bases remained unmatched. CDR1 MDHEN and CDR2 SYDVKM come from the germline V gene. The CDR3 has 15 residues. The CDR3 loop is CASRLGTASGNTIYF. DNA for the CDR3: TGTGCCAGCAGACTCGGGACAGCCTCTGGAAACACCATATATTTT.

This clonotype was seen repeatedly, ten times or more. The chain combines TRBV30 with TRBJ1-2; the D is unclear. The CDR3 loop spans 16 amino acids. The germline V gene has CDR1 GTSNPN and CDR2 SVGIG (reference sequence). The V and J ends lost 2 bases and 0 bases respectively, with 16 bases between them. The CDR3 loop is CAWSPEGSGANYGYTF. The DNA of the CDR3 is TGTGCCTGGAGTCCCGAAGGGTCAGGAGCTAACTATGGCTACACCTTC.

The sample holds a few counts of this clonotype. The J gene is TRBJ1-3, the V gene TRBV18; D not certain. Germline V gene sequence: CDR1 KGHSH, CDR2 LQKENI. There are 13 residues in the CDR3. V was pared by 4 bases and J by 3 bases, with 7 bases between. For the CDR3, the DNA is TGTGCCAGCTCACTACCGAATGGAAACACCATATATTTT. This translates into CASSLPNGNTIYF.

This clonotype was found a few times. The chain joins TRBV10-3 to TRBJ1-5; TRBD1 aligns across 7 bases. V shed 3 bases and J 2 bases; nucleotides not matched to a gene: 4. This CDR3 has 15 residues. The germline gives CDR1 ENHRY, CDR2 SYGVKD. The CDR3 nucleotides are TGTGCCATCAGTGATGTCGGACAGGGCAATCAGCCCCAGCATTTT. Protein product: CAISDVGQGNQPQHF.

This clonotype was counted between two and nine times. The chain combines TRBV9 with TRBJ2-7; 9 bases line up with TRBD1. The CDR3 sequence is 14 residues long. From germline, CDR1 is SGDLS and CDR2 YYNGEE. Germline trimming cut 0 bases from V and 4 bases from J; bases unmatched to any gene: 2. The CDR3 bases are TGTGCCAGCAGCGTAGAGGGACAGGGTTACGAGCAGTACTTC. Translating gives CASSVEGQGYEQYF.

This clonotype was counted ten times or more. The gene calls are TRBV6-1 and TRBJ2-7; D could derive from TRBD1 or TRBD2 (5 bases each). The germline CDR1 and CDR2 sequences are MNHNS and SASEGT. V lost 3 bases, J lost 2 bases, and 8 bases lay in between. This CDR3 is 13 amino acids long. The CDR3 sequence is CASSEWGPYEQYF. The CDR3, as DNA: TGTGCCAGCAGTGAGTGGGGACCCTACGAGCAGTACTTC.

The chain joins TRBV2 to TRBJ2-5, with a weak D call TRBD2 (5 bases). The CDR3 covers 15 residues. Germline lookup yields CDR1 SNHLY and CDR2 FYNNEI. V was trimmed by 6 bases and J by 8 bases, leaving 22 bases between them. DNA of the CDR3: TGTGCCAGCAGCCAAGATCGGGAAGTAAGGCCCACCCAGTACTTC. Residues: CASSQDREVRPTQYF.

This clonotype was seen at least ten times. The chain couples TRBV15 to TRBJ2-3; 9 bases match TRBD2. From germline, CDR1 is LNHNV and CDR2 YYDKDF (reference sequence). This CDR3 is built from 17 residues. Trimming at V came to 0 bases and at J to 3 bases, leaving 7 bases not matched to a gene. In DNA, the CDR3 is TGTGCCACCAGCAGAGATATGGCGGGAGGGCCGACAGATACGCAGTATTTT. Protein product: CATSRDMAGGPTDTQYF.

This clonotype was observed at least ten times. The chain couples TRBV3-1 to TRBJ1-2; D is unresolved. CDR3 length equals 12 residues. V gave up 1 base and J gave up 8 bases, with 8 bases separating them. Per the germline V gene, CDR1 is LGHDT and CDR2 is YNNKEL (reference sequence). The CDR3 is CASSQAGTGYTF. For the CDR3, the DNA is TGTGCCAGCAGCCAAGCCGGAACCGGCTACACCTTC.

This clonotype was observed at least ten times. The chain uses TRBV6-2 or TRBV6-3 and TRBJ2-7; maybe TRBD2 (6 bases). Germline CDR1 and CDR2: MNHEY and SVGEGT. V lost 7 bases, J lost 0 bases, and 13 bases lay in between. The CDR3 runs to 14 residues. In DNA, the CDR3 is TGTGCCAGCACCAACGCGGGGAGCTCCTACGAGCAGTACTTC. This gives the protein CASTNAGSSYEQYF.

This clonotype was recorded at least ten times. The chain links TRBV24-1 to TRBJ2-5; no clear D gene. The germline CDR1 and CDR2 sequences are KGHDR and SFDVKD. The germline V and J ends were trimmed by 3 bases and 2 bases, with 12 bases remaining between them. The CDR3 contains 15 residues. The CDR3 DNA is TGTGCCACCAGTGATCCGACGGCGGCTCAAGAGACCCAGTACTTC. Translation: CATSDPTAAQETQYF.

This chain connects TRBV30 to TRBJ1-2; D might be TRBD1 (5 bases). The CDR3 loop spans 13 amino acids. Trimming pared 0 bases from V and 5 bases from J, leaving 10 bases between. CDR1 is GTSNPN and CDR2 is SVGIG in the germline V gene (reference sequence). CDR3 protein: CAWSVREGYGYTF. CDR3 nucleotide sequence: TGTGCCTGGAGTGTTCGGGAGGGGTATGGCTACACCTTC.

The chain recombines TRBV28 with TRBJ1-6, with TRBD1 matching 10 bases. Germline V lookup: CDR1 MDHEN, CDR2 SYDVKM. The ends lost 6 bases at V and 9 bases at J; junction bases unmatched: 8. The CDR3 loop spans 15 amino acids. CDR3 protein: CASSVTGGAGSPLHF. CDR3 coding DNA: TGTGCCAGCAGCGTGACAGGGGGCGCAGGTTCACCCCTCCACTTT.

CDR3 sequence reads: CASYWGQGNTEAFF. CDR3 sequence (DNA): TGTGCCAGCTATTGGGGACAGGGGAACACTGAAGCTTTCTTT. The J gene is TRBJ1-1, the V gene TRBV28, with 9 bases matching TRBD1. Trimming removed 8 bases from V and 1 base from J; junction bases left unmatched: 5. The CDR3 is 14 amino acids. The germline CDR1 and CDR2 sequences are MDHEN and SYDVKM.

Ten or more counts support this clonotype. This chain links TRBV2 with TRBJ1-2; D is possibly TRBD1 (5 bases). Deletions cut 4 bases from V and 5 bases from J, with 14 bases between. CDR1 is SNHLY, CDR2 FYNNEI, per germline. The CDR3 has 14 amino acids. CDR3 nucleotides: TGTGCCAGCAGTGGACAGTTAGCCGGATATGGCTACACCTTC. The encoded protein is CASSGQLAGYGYTF.

The table lists this clonotype with a few counts. The chain combines TRBV20-1 with TRBJ2-2, with TRBD2 matching 8 bases. Trimming cost V 4 bases and J 0 bases; bases outside gene matches: 1. From germline, CDR1 is DFQATT and CDR2 SNEGSKA (reference sequence). The CDR3 spans 14 residues. The chain's CDR3 is CSATGLANTGELFF. The CDR3 nucleotides read TGCAGTGCTACGGGACTAGCGAACACCGGGGAGCTGTTTTTT.

There are a few counts of this clonotype. This chain links TRBV6-2 or TRBV6-3 with TRBJ2-6, with a weak D call TRBD1 (6 bases). The germline CDR1 and CDR2 sequences are MNHEY and SVGEGT. With 6 bases removed from V and 4 bases from J, the gap between germline ends came to 13 bases. There are 15 residues in the CDR3. The CDR3: CASRATGFGANVLTF. CDR3 bases: TGTGCCAGCAGAGCAACAGGGTTCGGGGCCAACGTCCTGACTTTC.

As to this clonotype: A much larger clone sits a single nucleotide away, making a read error possible. The genes are TRBV12-3 or TRBV12-4 and TRBJ2-7; TRBD2 matches at 8 bases. V shed 9 bases, J shed 6 bases, and the junction held 13 bases outside the gene matches. The CDR3 contains 14 residues. CDR3 residues: CASSGEAGGLEQYF. The CDR3 nucleotides read TGTGCCAGTTCAGGAGAGGCGGGAGGCCTCGAGCAGTACTTC.

There are many counts of this clonotype. The chain has TRBV5-1 and TRBJ1-1; D ambiguous. The V end was cut by 4 bases, the J end by 4 bases, with 20 bases between. This CDR3 comprises 16 residues. Germline V CDR1 and CDR2: SGHRS, YFSETQ. CDR3 in amino acids: CASSPRGGTGGTEAFF. DNA for the CDR3: TGCGCCAGCAGCCCGAGAGGTGGCACGGGTGGCACTGAAGCTTTCTTT.

This chain connects TRBV7-8 to TRBJ1-4; D not resolved. In germline, CDR1 is SGHVS, CDR2 FQNEAQ. Trimming removed 4 bases at V and 0 bases at J, with 9 bases between. The CDR3 loop spans 15 amino acids. CDR3 in amino acids: CASSSRSPTNEKLFF. For the CDR3, the DNA is TGTGCCAGCAGCTCCCGTTCCCCAACTAATGAAAAACTGTTTTTT.